Presented here are 28 T cell receptor beta chains from one specimen sequenced in a study of STAT5B mutations in CD4+ large granular lymphocyte leukemia. Repertoires were generated with immunoSEQ multiplex PCR, while TCRdb's copy carries only in-frame clones and drops some. The data contain approximately 49,000 clones, roughly 70% of them singletons. Sequencing was done on a sample of CD4+ T cells from blood buffy coats. These TCRs come from a human donor in good health.

The chain has TRBV7-2 and TRBJ1-1; maybe TRBD1 (5 bases). V was trimmed by 1 base and J by 6 bases, leaving 21 bases between them. The germline gives CDR1 SGHTA, CDR2 FQGNSA. The CDR3 consists of 17 residues. CDR3 in amino acids: CASSLVGRSGAGAEAFF. For the CDR3, the DNA is TGTGCCAGCAGCTTAGTTGGGCGCTCCGGGGCCGGGGCTGAAGCTTTCTTT.

This clone was observed a single time. The V call is TRBV28, the J call TRBJ1-1; no definite D call. Trimming cost V 5 bases and J 4 bases, with 17 bases left between them. Germline V gene data show CDR1 as MDHEN and CDR2 as SYDVKM. The CDR3 is 15 residues long. CDR3 residues: CASSAPSPIGTEAFF. The DNA for the CDR3 is TGTGCCAGCAGTGCCCCGTCCCCGATCGGCACTGAAGCTTTCTTT.

The chain has TRBV10-3 and TRBJ2-3, with a possible D match to TRBD1 (6 bases). The germline CDR1 and CDR2 sequences are ENHRY and SYGVKD. The CDR3 totals 15 residues. Trimming took off 3 bases at V and 0 bases at J, with 10 bases between the two ends. The CDR3 spells CAISDGDKSTDTQYF. Here the CDR3 DNA reads TGTGCCATCAGTGACGGGGACAAAAGCACAGATACGCAGTATTTT.

The CDR3 nucleotides read TGCGCCAGCAGCTTGACTAGCGTAGAGACCCAGTACTTC. Its translation: CASSLTSVETQYF. The chain couples TRBV5-1 to TRBJ2-5, with TRBD2 identical over 7 bases. J lost 4 bases, V lost 1 base, and 1 base had no gene match. CDR1 is SGHRS, CDR2 YFSETQ, per germline. CDR3 length: 13 amino acids. Together with reference TRBV5-1 and TRBJ2-5, the CDR3 gives the full variable domain: KAGVTQTPRYLIKTRGQQVTLSCSPISGHRSVSWYQQTPGQGLQFLFEYFSETQRNKGNFPGRFSGRQFSNSRSEMNVSTLELGDSALYLCASSLTSVETQYFGPGTRLLVL.

The CDR3 coding sequence is TGTGCCTTACTAGCGGGAGGTAACACCGGGGAGCTGTTTTTT. Protein: CALLAGGNTGELFF. The genes are TRBV30 and TRBJ2-2; the match to TRBD2 covers 12 bases. CDR3 length equals 14 residues. Per germline, CDR1 GTSNPN and CDR2 SVGIG (reference sequence). J was trimmed by 2 bases and V by 7 bases; bases with no gene match: 2.

Here the CDR3 reads CASSPQGGPQYF. The DNA for the CDR3 is TGTGCCAGCAGCCCACAGGGGGGGCCCCAGTACTTC. The V call is TRBV28, the J call TRBJ2-5, with D possibly TRBD1 on 8 matching bases. Trimming cost V 6 bases and J 9 bases, with 14 bases left between them. Germline V gene data show CDR1 as MDHEN and CDR2 as SYDVKM. The CDR3 extends over 12 amino acids. Full variable domain (outside the CDR3, taken from reference TRBV28 and TRBJ2-5): DVKVTQSSRYLVKRTGEKVFLECVQDMDHENMFWYRQDPGLGLRLIYFSYDVKMKEKGDIPEGYSVSREKKERFSLILESASTNQTSMYLCASSPQGGPQYFGPGTRLLVL.

The chain combines TRBV6-5 with TRBJ2-5, with TRBD2 identical over 14 bases. CDR1 and CDR2 from the germline V gene are MNHEY and SVGAGI. This CDR3 spans 16 amino acids. V dropped 4 bases and J dropped 0; count of bases not matched to a gene: 1. CDR3 amino acids: CASSWGLAGDQETQYF. The CDR3 DNA reads TGTGCCAGCAGTTGGGGACTAGCGGGGGACCAAGAGACCCAGTACTTC.

The V call is TRBV6-1, the J call TRBJ1-1; unclear D gene. In germline, CDR1 is MNHNS, CDR2 SASEGT. Deletions cut 2 bases from V and 2 bases from J, with 12 bases between. The CDR3 consists of 15 residues. DNA of the CDR3: TGTGCCAGCAGTGAAAACCCAGGTATAAACACTGAAGCTTTCTTT. Amino acid sequence: CASSENPGINTEAFF.

The chain has TRBV27 and TRBJ2-7; D is ambiguous. The germline gives CDR1 MNHEY, CDR2 SMNVEV (reference sequence). There are 13 residues in the CDR3. Trimming stripped 0 bases from V and 4 bases from J, with 7 bases between. CDR3 DNA sequence: TGTGCCAGCAGTTTATCGGGAAGGTACGAGCAGTACTTC. Its translation is CASSLSGRYEQYF.

The V gene is TRBV11-2, the J gene TRBJ1-1; tentative D call: TRBD1 (6 bases). Germline assignment: CDR1 SGHAT and CDR2 FQNNGV. This CDR3 contains 15 residues. The V end lost 5 bases, the J end lost 1 base, and 14 bases lay between the germline ends. Here the CDR3 reads CASSRQTGENTEAFF. In nucleotides, the CDR3 is TGTGCCAGCAGCCGTCAGACAGGAGAGAACACTGAAGCTTTCTTT.

This clone was picked up one time. This chain links TRBV19 with TRBJ2-5, with D perhaps TRBD1 or TRBD2 (6 bases each). This CDR3 has 16 residues. V was shortened by 3 bases and J by 4 bases, with 18 bases between the two germline ends. Germline loops: CDR1 LNHDA, CDR2 SQIVND (reference sequence). CDR3 DNA: TGTGCCAGTAGTATTGCAGGTCCGGGGGCGGGAGAGACCCAGTACTTC. Its protein product is CASSIAGPGAGETQYF. The full variable domain, completed using reference TRBV19 and TRBJ2-5, is DGGITQSPKYLFRKEGQNVTLSCEQNLNHDAMYWYRQDPGQGLRLIYYSQIVNDFQKGDIAEGYSVSREKKESFPLTVTSAQKNPTAFYLCASSIAGPGAGETQYFGPGTRLLVL.

The chain is built from TRBV11-2 and TRBJ2-3; 9 bases are shared with TRBD2. The CDR3 sequence is 16 residues long. The germline V gene encodes CDR1 SGHAT and CDR2 FQNNGV. The V gene end was trimmed by 1 base and the J gene end by 1 base; junction bases not matched to a gene: 3. In nucleotides, the CDR3 is TGTGCCAGCAGCTTAGGGTCTAGCGGGGGCACAGATACGCAGTATTTT. It is translated as CASSLGSSGGTDTQYF.

The CDR3 bases are TGTGCCAGCAGTTACCGCGGGGGGGCACGAGAGACCCAGTACTTC. This gives the protein CASSYRGGARETQYF. The chain uses TRBV6-5 and TRBJ2-5; 9 bases map to TRBD2. The junction had 5 bases not matched to a gene; V was cut back by 2 bases and J by 4 bases. The germline gives CDR1 MNHEY, CDR2 SVGAGI. The CDR3 extends over 15 amino acids.

This clone was detected only a few times. This rearrangement joins TRBV9 to TRBJ2-2, with D unclear. This CDR3 is 15 amino acids long. Between the trimmed V and J ends, which lost 2 bases and 6 bases, there was a span of 14 bases. Germline CDR1 reads SGDLS; CDR2 reads YYNGEE. The CDR3 protein is CASSVQGPSAGELFF. CDR3 nucleotide sequence: TGTGCCAGCAGCGTTCAAGGCCCATCCGCCGGGGAGCTGTTTTTT.

This clone was observed a handful of times. The chain recombines TRBV19 with TRBJ2-2; D perhaps matches TRBD1 (6 bases). This CDR3 has 16 amino acids. V gave up 9 bases and J gave up 5 bases, with 22 bases separating them. Germline CDR1 is LNHDA and CDR2 is SQIVND (reference sequence). CDR3 nucleotide sequence: TGTGCCAGCTTTCCGGAAGGCAGGGGTTCGACCGGGGAGCTGTTTTTT. Protein product: CASFPEGRGSTGELFF.

This sequence joins TRBV15 and TRBJ1-1, with D possibly TRBD1 on 5 matching bases. The V and J ends lost 1 base and 4 bases respectively, with 19 bases between them. The CDR3 is made up of 17 amino acids. The V gene's germline CDR1 is LNHNV and CDR2 YYDKDF (reference sequence). The CDR3 DNA sequence: TGTGCCACCAGCAGAGTCCCCTCCTTGGGGCGGGGCACTGAAGCTTTCTTT. Its protein product is CATSRVPSLGRGTEAFF.

This chain connects TRBV18 to TRBJ1-5; tentatively, D is TRBD1 (6 bases). The CDR3 spans 14 residues. The germline CDR1 and CDR2 sequences are KGHSH and LQKENI. Between the trimmed V and J ends, which lost 3 bases and 7 bases, there was a span of 13 bases. This CDR3 reads CASSPTGGGQPQHF. Here the CDR3 DNA reads TGTGCCAGCTCACCGACGGGGGGCGGCCAGCCCCAGCATTTT.

This sequence joins TRBV6-1 and TRBJ1-2, with D perhaps matching TRBD1 (5 bases). Trimming pared 5 bases from V and 4 bases from J, leaving 11 bases between. The CDR3 loop spans 13 amino acids. The germline CDR1 and CDR2 sequences are MNHNS and SASEGT. CDR3 loop: CASSSTVFYGYTF. CDR3 coding DNA: TGTGCCAGCAGTTCGACAGTGTTCTATGGCTACACCTTC.

V and J are TRBV6-1 and TRBJ1-2, with 7 bases lining up with TRBD1. V was pared by 6 bases and J by 4 bases, with 8 bases of the junction left unmatched. The V gene's germline CDR1 is MNHNS and CDR2 SASEGT. This CDR3 is built from 14 residues. The CDR3: CASRGGGWGYGYTF. As DNA, the CDR3 is TGTGCCAGCAGAGGGGGCGGGTGGGGCTATGGCTACACCTTC.

The chain couples TRBV4-1 to TRBJ2-2; 11 bases are shared with TRBD2. Germline CDR1 is MGHRA and CDR2 is YSYEKL. The junction had 3 bases not matched to a gene; V was cut back by 1 base and J by 2 bases. The CDR3 is 17 residues long. The CDR3 region is CASSQGGLAANTGELFF. CDR3 in DNA: TGCGCCAGCAGCCAAGGGGGACTAGCGGCTAACACCGGGGAGCTGTTTTTT.

This clone was seen a handful of times. The chain recombines TRBV2 with TRBJ1-6; D not resolved. Deletions cut 4 bases from V and 8 bases from J, with 6 bases between. Looked up from germline, CDR1 is SNHLY and CDR2 is FYNNEI. The CDR3 spans 12 residues. Here the CDR3 reads CASSVEYSPLHF. The DNA for the CDR3 is TGTGCCAGCAGTGTCGAGTATTCACCCCTCCACTTT.

This clone was picked up one time. The J gene is TRBJ2-3, the V gene TRBV6-4; D gene uncertain. Germline loops: CDR1 MRHNA, CDR2 SNTAGT. With 10 bases removed from V and 0 bases from J, the gap between germline ends came to 8 bases. The CDR3 totals 12 residues. The CDR3 DNA reads as TGTGCCAACTTTTATAGCACAGATACGCAGTATTTT. Translated, it gives CANFYSTDTQYF.

This chain uses TRBV5-1 with TRBJ1-1; D uncertain. This CDR3 has 13 residues. Per germline, CDR1 SGHRS and CDR2 YFSETQ. V was clipped by 0 bases and J by 8 bases, with 11 bases between them. Written as DNA, the CDR3 is TGCGCCAGCAGCTTGGCCAGCGAATTGGAAGCTTTCTTT. It yields the protein CASSLASELEAFF.

The chain employs TRBV5-1 and TRBJ2-7, with D possibly TRBD1 on 6 matching bases. The CDR3 totals 17 residues. Germline CDR1 reads SGHRS; CDR2 reads YFSETQ. The V and J ends lost 0 bases and 4 bases respectively, with 20 bases between them. The CDR3 sequence is CASSLAQAGTKPYEQYF. CDR3 in DNA: TGCGCCAGCAGCTTGGCCCAAGCCGGGACAAAGCCTTACGAGCAGTACTTC.

This chain joins TRBV19 and TRBJ1-2; TRBD1 agrees at 7 bases. Per germline, CDR1 LNHDA and CDR2 SQIVND (reference sequence). This CDR3 has 16 amino acids. Trimming removed 10 bases from V and 8 bases from J; junction bases left unmatched: 22. This CDR3 is CATRQGGGPKPSGYTF. The CDR3 region has the DNA TGTGCCACTCGACAGGGAGGGGGTCCTAAACCATCCGGCTACACCTTC.

This clone was seen only a few times. The rearrangement uses TRBV19 and TRBJ2-7, with TRBD1 as a possible D gene (5 bases). CDR1 and CDR2 from the germline V gene are LNHDA and SQIVND (reference sequence). This CDR3 comprises 15 residues. Trimming took off 5 bases at V and 2 bases at J, with 16 bases between the two ends. CDR3 in amino acids: CASSAYNLGAYEQYF. CDR3 nucleotides: TGTGCCAGTAGTGCCTATAACTTAGGGGCCTACGAGCAGTACTTC.

J is TRBJ1-5 and V is TRBV6-1; no definite D call. The V end was cut by 5 bases, the J end by 0 bases, with 8 bases between. Germline values: CDR1 MNHNS, CDR2 SASEGT. CDR3 size: 14 residues. The CDR3 region is CASSTTVSNQPQHF. The CDR3 DNA follows: TGTGCCAGCAGTACGACTGTTAGCAATCAGCCCCAGCATTTT.

This clone has a handful of counts. The V and J genes are TRBV7-9 and TRBJ1-1, with 7 nucleotides matching TRBD1. CDR3 length: 16 residues. In germline, CDR1 is SEHNR, CDR2 FQNEAQ (reference sequence). Trimming removed 5 bases from V and 0 bases from J; junction bases left unmatched: 9. The CDR3 is CASSPPTGAMNTEAFF. In DNA form, the CDR3 reads TGTGCCAGCAGCCCCCCTACAGGGGCCATGAACACTGAAGCTTTCTTT.